This T cell receptor beta chain was observed in a study of blood T cell repertoires in COVID-19. Study overall: Samples taken during acute and convalescent COVID-19 were collected in the United States, Italy and Spain.

The age range of participants was about 18 to 95 years, with residence in roughly 25 US areas. The CDR3 totals 17 residues. With V trimmed by 2 bases and J by 3 bases, 9 bases remained unmatched. CDR1 and CDR2 (germline): SGHRS, YFSETQ. In the authors' workflow: Estimation of nucleated cell counts relied on the amplification of reference gene primers. The protocol was immunoSEQ multiplex PCR, while the TCRdb copy is restricted to in-frame clones and leaves out a portion. From that table come the V and J calls and clone size; the DNA was used to work out D and trimming. The repertoire has roughly 250,000 clones, approximately 91% of them found once; the top ten carry approximately 2.5%.

The source is a woman in her forties with acute COVID-19. The chain couples TRBV5-1 to TRBJ2-4, with 9 bases lining up with TRBD2. Sample: PBMCs or T cells enriched from blood (not recorded which). The CDR3 nucleotides read TGCGCCAGCAGCTTCGGCGGGGGGGCCTTTGGCAAAAACATTCAGTACTTC. Protein product: CASSFGGGAFGKNIQYF.